A selection of T cell receptor beta chains follows, all from one sample in a study of OX40 agonist ivuxolimab in advanced cancers. The assay was immunoSEQ multiplex PCR, and TCRdb's table has in-frame clones only and misses some. The sample lists under 80,000 clones; 75% to 90% were seen once. The sequencing here drew on CD4+ or CD8+ T cells sorted from blood, taken in a trial of the OX40 agonist ivuxolimab. The receptors were gathered from an adult with an advanced solid tumor such as melanoma, head and neck, liver or kidney cancer. Both conserved end residues are part of each CDR3. D genes are given only for firm matches. The listing skips clone size in some rows; elsewhere it reads once, few, many or a size class.

>NA|TRBV7-8|NA|TRBJ2-3
CASSLNGDTQYF
TGTGCCAGCAGCTTAAACGGAGATACGCAGTATTTT
>NA|TRBV7-3|NA|TRBJ1-6
CASSLEGYNSPLHF
TGTGCCAGCAGCTTAGAGGGCTATAATTCACCCCTCCACTTT
>NA|TRBV6-6|NA|TRBJ1-3
CASSSANSGNTIYF
TGTGCCAGCAGTTCCGCCAACTCTGGAAACACCATATATTTT
>NA|TRBV7-3|TRBD2|TRBJ2-2
CASSLRTSGRVNTGELFF
TGTGCCAGCAGCTTAAGGACTAGCGGGAGGGTGAACACCGGGGAGCTGTTTTTT
>NA|TRBV19|TRBD1|TRBJ1-1
CASSIGTANTEAFF
TGTGCCAGTAGTATCGGGACAGCCAACACTGAAGCTTTCTTT
>NA|TRBV13|NA|TRBJ1-1
CASSLGPGAGAFF
TGTGCCAGCAGCCTCGGCCCCGGGGCAGGAGCTTTCTTT
>NA|TRBV7-9|NA|TRBJ2-1
CASSIGEQFF
TGTGCCAGCAGCATCGGTGAGCAGTTCTTC
>NA|TRBV6-5|TRBD1|TRBJ1-5
CASSYRTGQIEHF
TGTGCCAGCAGTTACCGAACGGGACAGATAGAGCATTTT
>NA|TRBV5-4|NA|TRBJ1-2
CASSLDPDSPYGYTF
TGTGCCAGCAGCTTGGATCCCGACAGTCCCTATGGCTACACCTTC
>NA|TRBV10-3|TRBD2|TRBJ2-1
CAISEAGGDNEQFF
TGTGCCATCAGTGAGGCGGGGGGTGACAATGAGCAGTTCTTC
>NA|TRBV5-1|NA|TRBJ1-1
CASSLVGGINTEAFF
TGCGCCAGCAGCTTGGTCGGGGGTATAAACACTGAAGCTTTCTTT
>NA|TRBV18|NA|TRBJ2-2
CASSPLRGALRIGELFF
TGTGCCAGCTCGCCCCTCCGGGGGGCGCTTAGAATCGGGGAGCTGTTTTTT
>once|TRBV6-4|TRBD1|TRBJ2-2
CASRRQGAASTGELFF
TGTGCCAGCAGACGACAGGGGGCAGCGTCCACCGGGGAGCTGTTTTTT
>NA|TRBV2|NA|TRBJ2-7
CASIYLGPQPREQYF
TGTGCCAGCATTTACCTAGGCCCTCAACCCAGGGAGCAGTACTTC
>NA|TRBV7-2|TRBD1|TRBJ1-4
CASSSSRTGKKLFF
TGTGCCAGCAGCTCATCTCGGACAGGGAAAAAACTGTTTTTT
>NA|TRBV19|NA|TRBJ1-1
CASSEPGRRPSVEAFF
TGTGCCAGTAGTGAACCGGGACGGAGGCCTTCCGTTGAAGCTTTCTTT
>NA|TRBV5-1|NA|TRBJ2-1
CASSLAWRYNEQFF
TGCGCCAGCAGCTTGGCCTGGCGGTACAATGAGCAGTTCTTC
>NA|TRBV2|NA|TRBJ1-4
CASSFWVEEEKLFF
TGTGCCAGCAGTTTTTGGGTCGAGGAGGAAAAACTGTTTTTT
>NA|TRBV19|NA|TRBJ2-1
CASSPNLGFEQFF
TGTGCCAGTAGCCCTAATTTGGGGTTTGAGCAGTTCTTC
>NA|TRBV27|NA|TRBJ2-7
CASSLRAGKDNEQYF
TGTGCCAGCAGTTTACGGGCAGGGAAAGACAACGAGCAGTACTTC
>NA|TRBV9|NA|TRBJ2-2
CASSVVSGTSYGTGELFF
TGTGCCAGCAGCGTAGTTTCCGGGACAAGCTACGGCACCGGGGAGCTGTTTTTT
>NA|TRBV5-1|NA|TRBJ1-1
CASSPPNTEAFF
TGCGCCAGCAGCCCTCCCAACACTGAAGCTTTCTTT
>NA|TRBV6-5|NA|TRBJ1-1
CASGGVNTEAFF
TGTGCCAGCGGGGGGGTAAACACTGAAGCTTTCTTT
>few|TRBV5-1|TRBD1|TRBJ2-7
CASSLTGDYEQYF
TGCGCCAGCAGCTTGACAGGGGACTACGAGCAGTACTTC
>once|TRBV28|TRBD2|TRBJ2-3
CASSLGLAGRDTQYF
TGTGCCAGCAGTTTGGGGCTAGCGGGAAGAGATACGCAGTATTTT
>NA|TRBV19|TRBD1|TRBJ1-2
CASSSTGTGGGYTF
TGTGCCAGTAGTTCGACCGGGACAGGGGGCGGCTACACCTTC
>few|TRBV5-6|TRBD1|TRBJ1-1
CASSKDRGKAFF
TGTGCCAGCAGCAAGGACAGGGGTAAAGCTTTCTTT
>NA|TRBV28|NA|TRBJ1-4
CASSDSLNEKLFF
TGTGCCAGCAGCGACAGCCTAAATGAAAAACTGTTTTTT